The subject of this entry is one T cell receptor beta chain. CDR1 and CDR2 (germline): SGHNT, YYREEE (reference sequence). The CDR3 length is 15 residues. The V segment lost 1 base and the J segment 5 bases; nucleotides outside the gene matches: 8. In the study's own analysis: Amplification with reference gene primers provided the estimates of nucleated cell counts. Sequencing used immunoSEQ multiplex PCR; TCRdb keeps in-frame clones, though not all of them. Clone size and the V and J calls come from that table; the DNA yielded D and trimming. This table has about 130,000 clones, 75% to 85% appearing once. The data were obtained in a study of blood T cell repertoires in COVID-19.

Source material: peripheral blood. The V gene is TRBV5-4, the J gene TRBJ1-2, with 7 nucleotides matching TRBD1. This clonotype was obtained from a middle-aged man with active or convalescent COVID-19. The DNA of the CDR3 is TGTGCCAGCAGCTTGACGGGACAGAGTCTTTATGGCTACACCTTC. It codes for CASSLTGQSLYGYTF.